Below are 7 T cell receptor beta chains sequenced from a single sample in a study of blood T cell repertoires in COVID-19. The table came from immunoSEQ multiplex PCR; TCRdb's copy has only in-frame clones and leaves some out. The profile covers about 120,000 clones, with roughly two thirds appearing a single time and 1.5% to 2% taken by the ten largest. Sequencing was performed on peripheral blood. All receptors derive from a woman in her seventies with acute or convalescent COVID-19.

The chain has TRBV28 and TRBJ2-7, with 8 bases aligning to TRBD1. This CDR3 is 15 amino acids long. Germline assignment: CDR1 MDHEN and CDR2 SYDVKM. The J segment lost 0 bases and the V segment lost 5 bases, leaving 6 bases of the junction unmatched. The CDR3: CASSPPGQGSYEQYF. CDR3 nucleotides: TGTGCCAGCAGTCCCCCCGGACAGGGCTCCTACGAGCAGTACTTC.

This clone showed up just a few times. The chain combines TRBV28 with TRBJ2-1; 8 bases line up with TRBD1. The CDR3 has 15 amino acids. The germline gives CDR1 MDHEN, CDR2 SYDVKM. V shed 7 bases, J shed 9 bases, and the junction held 14 bases outside the gene matches. CDR3 nucleotide sequence: TGTGCCAGCATCTCAGGCGAGGCAGGGGGCCCTGAGCAGTTCTTC. This translates into CASISGEAGGPEQFF. Variable domain in full (rest from reference TRBV28 and TRBJ2-1): DVKVTQSSRYLVKRTGEKVFLECVQDMDHENMFWYRQDPGLGLRLIYFSYDVKMKEKGDIPEGYSVSREKKERFSLILESASTNQTSMYLCASISGEAGGPEQFFGPGTRLTVL.

This chain connects TRBV7-8 to TRBJ1-5; a weak D match, TRBD1 (5 bases). V was trimmed by 5 bases and J by 3 bases, leaving 17 bases between them. Germline V CDR1 and CDR2: SGHVS, FQNEAQ. This CDR3 is 16 amino acids long. This CDR3 reads CASSPSAGIVNQPQHF. The CDR3 DNA reads as TGTGCCAGCAGCCCCTCAGCAGGGATTGTCAATCAGCCCCAGCATTTT.

V and J are TRBV24-1 and TRBJ2-1, with TRBD2 identical over 9 bases. Germline V gives CDR1 KGHDR, CDR2 SFDVKD. V shed 4 bases and J 12 bases; nucleotides not matched to a gene: 3. CDR3 length equals 12 residues. In nucleotides, the CDR3 is TGTGCCACCAGTGACTCGGGACTAGCGCAGTTCTTC. This translates into CATSDSGLAQFF.

This clone was seen a few times. V gene TRBV5-6 combines with J gene TRBJ2-2; possible D gene TRBD1, 6 bases. With 0 bases removed from V and 7 bases from J, the gap between germline ends came to 13 bases. CDR3 length equals 15 residues. CDR1 is SGHDT, CDR2 YYEEEE, per germline. The CDR3 DNA is TGTGCCAGCAGCTTGGGTCCAGGGGCTAGCGGGGAGCTGTTTTTT. It encodes CASSLGPGASGELFF. The entire variable domain, with the rest obtained from reference TRBV5-6 and TRBJ2-2, is as follows: DAGVTQSPTHLIKTRGQQVTLRCSPKSGHDTVSWYQQALGQGPQFIFQYYEEEERQRGNFPDRFSGHQFPNYSSELNVNALLLGDSALYLCASSLGPGASGELFFGEGSRLTVL.

This chain connects TRBV29-1 to TRBJ1-2, with 9 bases matching TRBD1. The CDR3 consists of 13 residues. V trimming: 7 bases; J trimming: 8 bases; junction bases outside the gene matches: 11. Germline V lookup: CDR1 SQVTM, CDR2 ANQGSEA. The CDR3 reads CSARQGQGGGYTF. The CDR3 DNA is TGCAGCGCACGCCAGGGACAGGGTGGGGGCTACACCTTC.

The chain employs TRBV7-2 and TRBJ2-7, with a possible D match to TRBD2 (5 bases). The V gene lost 2 bases and the J gene lost 7 bases, with 15 bases spanning the gap. Germline loops: CDR1 SGHTA, CDR2 FQGNSA. CDR3 length equals 14 residues. CDR3 bases: TGTGCCAGCAGCTTATCTCACAGATCGGGGGAGCAGTACTTC. As protein: CASSLSHRSGEQYF.